A selection of T cell receptor beta chains follows, all from one sample in a study of response to subunit inactivated influenza vaccine. MiXCR was run by TCRdb on the RT-PCR reads, yielding one entry per CDR3 protein. The sample shows 710,000 or so distinct CDR3 sequences, around 16% of them seen only once. The starting material was PBMCs from blood, obtained roughly 12 days after vaccination. These receptors all come from a man aged 50-60 years who received an inactivated influenza vaccine. The CDR3 runs from the conserved cysteine through the conserved F or W. The order of the fields is V gene, J gene, D gene, clone size, CDR3 DNA, CDR3 protein. The D gene is left open where the match is weak. The size field is filled for only some rows; it gives once, few, many or a size class.

V gene: TRBV3-1; J gene: TRBJ2-7; D gene: .; clone size: .; CDR3 DNA: TGTGCCAGCAGCCAAGCCTTGGGCGGATATTTCTACGAGCAGTACTTC; CDR3 protein: CASSQALGGYFYEQYF
V gene: TRBV7-2; J gene: TRBJ2-5; D gene: TRBD2; clone size: many; CDR3 DNA: TGTGCCAGCAGCTTGTCTAAAGCGGGGGGCCAAGAGACCCAGTACTTC; CDR3 protein: CASSLSKAGGQETQYF
V gene: TRBV4-2; J gene: TRBJ2-1; D gene: .; clone size: few; CDR3 DNA: TGTGCCAGCAGCCAAGAAAGCCGGGACTACAATGAGCAGTTCTTC; CDR3 protein: CASSQESRDYNEQFF
V gene: TRBV7-7; J gene: TRBJ2-2; D gene: .; clone size: many; CDR3 DNA: TGTGCTAGCAGCCCGGGACCTAACACCGGGGAGCTGTTTTTT; CDR3 protein: CASSPGPNTGELFF
V gene: TRBV6-2/TRBV6-3; J gene: TRBJ2-3; D gene: TRBD2; clone size: few; CDR3 DNA: TGTGCCAGCAGTTATCGTGGACTAGCCGGCACAGATACGCAGTATTTT; CDR3 protein: CASSYRGLAGTDTQYF
V gene: TRBV25-1; J gene: TRBJ2-2; D gene: TRBD2; clone size: .; CDR3 DNA: TGTGCCAGCAGTGACAGCGGGGCGGGCGGGGAGCTGTTTTTT; CDR3 protein: CASSDSGAGGELFF
V gene: TRBV14; J gene: TRBJ2-1; D gene: TRBD2; clone size: .; CDR3 DNA: TGTGCCAGCAGCCACTTACTAGCGGAGCGCTCCTACAATGAGCAGTTCTTC; CDR3 protein: CASSHLLAERSYNEQFF
V gene: TRBV7-8; J gene: TRBJ2-1; D gene: .; clone size: .; CDR3 DNA: TGTGCCAGCAGCTCCGGCGTGATAATGGAGCAGTTCTTC; CDR3 protein: CASSSGVIMEQFF
V gene: TRBV6-1; J gene: TRBJ2-3; D gene: .; clone size: few; CDR3 DNA: TGTGCCAGCAGTCCCCTCTCACGGGCGGAGAGCACAGATACGCAGTATTTT; CDR3 protein: CASSPLSRAESTDTQYF
V gene: TRBV9; J gene: TRBJ2-1; D gene: .; clone size: few; CDR3 DNA: TGTGCCAGCAGCGCCGGGTCTTACAATGAGCAGTTCTTC; CDR3 protein: CASSAGSYNEQFF
V gene: TRBV7-2; J gene: TRBJ2-7; D gene: TRBD1; clone size: many; CDR3 DNA: TGTGCCAGCAGCTTAGGTGACAGGGGGTTGTCCTACGAGCAGTACTTC; CDR3 protein: CASSLGDRGLSYEQYF
V gene: TRBV5-6; J gene: TRBJ2-5; D gene: .; clone size: few; CDR3 DNA: TGTGCCAGCAGCTTAATAAGACAAGAGACCCAGTACTTC; CDR3 protein: CASSLIRQETQYF
V gene: TRBV20-1; J gene: TRBJ2-1; D gene: TRBD2; clone size: .; CDR3 DNA: TGCAGTGCGATAGGACTAGCGGGCCACAATGAGCAGTTCTTC; CDR3 protein: CSAIGLAGHNEQFF
V gene: TRBV10-3; J gene: TRBJ2-2; D gene: .; clone size: .; CDR3 DNA: TGTGCCATCAGTGAGTCGCAGGTCACCGGGGAGCTGTTTTTT; CDR3 protein: CAISESQVTGELFF
V gene: TRBV5-5; J gene: TRBJ1-2; D gene: TRBD1; clone size: .; CDR3 DNA: TGTGCCAGCAGCTTGGAGGTCAGGGGGCTTGGCTACACCTTC; CDR3 protein: CASSLEVRGLGYTF
V gene: TRBV20-1; J gene: TRBJ2-7; D gene: TRBD1; clone size: few; CDR3 DNA: TGCAGTGGCTCACGACAGGGGGGTTCCTACGAGCAGTACTTC; CDR3 protein: CSGSRQGGSYEQYF
V gene: TRBV25-1; J gene: TRBJ2-1; D gene: .; clone size: few; CDR3 DNA: TGTGCCAGCAGTCTCGAAGTAGGCAATGAGCAGTTCTTC; CDR3 protein: CASSLEVGNEQFF
V gene: TRBV7-9; J gene: TRBJ2-3; D gene: TRBD1; clone size: .; CDR3 DNA: TGTGCCAGCAGCTTTCCCCCCGGGACAGGGGCCGATACGCAGTATTTT; CDR3 protein: CASSFPPGTGADTQYF
V gene: TRBV20-1; J gene: TRBJ1-2; D gene: TRBD1; clone size: .; CDR3 DNA: TGCAGTGCTAGAGAGGGGACAGCAGCTAACTATGGCTACACCTTC; CDR3 protein: CSAREGTAANYGYTF
V gene: TRBV28; J gene: TRBJ2-1; D gene: TRBD1; clone size: .; CDR3 DNA: TGTGCCAGCAGGCAAACCCAGGGGGCTGGGTCGGTTGAGCAGTTCTTC; CDR3 protein: CASRQTQGAGSVEQFF
V gene: TRBV7-2; J gene: TRBJ2-3; D gene: .; clone size: .; CDR3 DNA: TGTGCCAGCAGCTTAGCCCCCGTGGGCCCTAGCACAGATACGCAGTATTTT; CDR3 protein: CASSLAPVGPSTDTQYF
V gene: TRBV4-1; J gene: TRBJ2-5; D gene: .; clone size: few; CDR3 DNA: TGCGCCAGCAGCCACTACAGGAGCGAGGAGACCCAGTACTTC; CDR3 protein: CASSHYRSEETQYF
V gene: TRBV4-1; J gene: TRBJ2-2; D gene: TRBD2; clone size: .; CDR3 DNA: TGCGCCAGCAGCCGACGACTTCTAGCGGGGGGGTTGAACGCGAACACCGGGGAGCTGGTTTTT; CDR3 protein: CASSRRLLAGGLNANTGELVF
V gene: TRBV24-1; J gene: TRBJ2-5; D gene: TRBD1; clone size: .; CDR3 DNA: TGTGCCACGGGGGGACAGGGACTCCAAGAGACCCAGTACTTC; CDR3 protein: CATGGQGLQETQYF